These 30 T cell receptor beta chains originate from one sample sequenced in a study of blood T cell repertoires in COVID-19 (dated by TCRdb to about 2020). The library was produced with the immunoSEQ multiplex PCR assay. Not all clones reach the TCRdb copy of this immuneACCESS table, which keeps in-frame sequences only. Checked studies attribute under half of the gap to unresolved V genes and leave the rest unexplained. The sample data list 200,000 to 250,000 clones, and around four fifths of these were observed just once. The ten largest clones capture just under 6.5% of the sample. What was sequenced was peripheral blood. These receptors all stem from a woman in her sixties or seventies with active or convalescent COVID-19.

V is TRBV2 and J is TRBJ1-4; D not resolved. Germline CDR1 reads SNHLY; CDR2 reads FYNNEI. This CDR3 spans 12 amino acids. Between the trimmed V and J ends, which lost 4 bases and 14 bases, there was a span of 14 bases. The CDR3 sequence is CASSVEAYDLFF. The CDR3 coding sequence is TGTGCCAGCAGTGTTGAGGCATACGACCTGTTTTTT.

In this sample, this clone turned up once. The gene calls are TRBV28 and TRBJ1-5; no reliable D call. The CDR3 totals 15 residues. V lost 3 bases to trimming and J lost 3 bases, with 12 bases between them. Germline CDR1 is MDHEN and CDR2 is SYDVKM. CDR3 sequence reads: CASSFIFRDNQPQHF. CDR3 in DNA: TGTGCCAGCAGTTTCATTTTTCGGGACAATCAGCCCCAGCATTTT.

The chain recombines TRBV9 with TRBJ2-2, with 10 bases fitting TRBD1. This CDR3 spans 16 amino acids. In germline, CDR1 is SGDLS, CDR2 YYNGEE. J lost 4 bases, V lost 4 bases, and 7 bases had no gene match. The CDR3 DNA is TGTGCCAGCAGCACCCGGGACAGGGGAACCACCGGGGAGCTGTTTTTT. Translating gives CASSTRDRGTTGELFF. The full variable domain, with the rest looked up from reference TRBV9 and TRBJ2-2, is DSGVTQTPKHLITATGQRVTLRCSPRSGDLSVYWYQQSLDQGLQFLIQYYNGEERAKGNILERFSAQQFPDLHSELNLSSLELGDSALYFCASSTRDRGTTGELFFGEGSRLTVL.

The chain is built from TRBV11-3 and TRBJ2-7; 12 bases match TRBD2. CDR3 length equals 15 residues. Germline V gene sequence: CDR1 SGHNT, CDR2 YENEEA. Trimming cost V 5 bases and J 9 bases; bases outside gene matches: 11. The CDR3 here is CASSRGLAGIIGQYF. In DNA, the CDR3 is TGTGCCAGCAGCCGTGGACTAGCGGGGATCATTGGGCAGTACTTC. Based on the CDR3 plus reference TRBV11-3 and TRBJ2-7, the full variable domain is EAGVVQSPRYKIIEKKQPVAFWCNPISGHNTLYWYLQNLGQGPELLIRYENEEAVDDSQLPKDRFSAERLKGVDSTLKIQPAELGDSAVYLCASSRGLAGIIGQYFGPGTRLTVT.

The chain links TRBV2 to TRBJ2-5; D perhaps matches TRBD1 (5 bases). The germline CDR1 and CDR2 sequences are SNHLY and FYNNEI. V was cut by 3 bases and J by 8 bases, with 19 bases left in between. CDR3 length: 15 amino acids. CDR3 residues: CASSESGDSYETQYF. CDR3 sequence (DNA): TGTGCCAGCAGTGAGTCAGGAGACAGCTACGAAACCCAGTACTTC.

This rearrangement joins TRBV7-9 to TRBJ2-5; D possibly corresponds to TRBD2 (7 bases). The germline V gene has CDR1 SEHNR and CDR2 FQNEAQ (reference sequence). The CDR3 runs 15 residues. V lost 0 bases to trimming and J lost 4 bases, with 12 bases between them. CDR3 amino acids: CASSLAGGPGETQYF. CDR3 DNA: TGTGCCAGCAGCTTAGCGGGGGGGCCTGGAGAGACCCAGTACTTC. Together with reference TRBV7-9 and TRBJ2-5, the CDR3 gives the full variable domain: DTGVSQNPRHKITKRGQNVTFRCDPISEHNRLYWYRQTLGQGPEFLTYFQNEAQLEKSRLLSDRFSAERPKGSFSTLEIQRTEQGDSAMYLCASSLAGGPGETQYFGPGTRLLVL.

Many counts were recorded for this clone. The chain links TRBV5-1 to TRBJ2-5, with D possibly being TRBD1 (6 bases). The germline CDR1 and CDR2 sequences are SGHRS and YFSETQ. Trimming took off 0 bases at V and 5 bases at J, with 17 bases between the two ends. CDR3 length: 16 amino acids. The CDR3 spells CASSLGGQQGAETQYF. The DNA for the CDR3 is TGCGCCAGCAGCTTGGGGGGGCAACAGGGAGCGGAGACCCAGTACTTC.

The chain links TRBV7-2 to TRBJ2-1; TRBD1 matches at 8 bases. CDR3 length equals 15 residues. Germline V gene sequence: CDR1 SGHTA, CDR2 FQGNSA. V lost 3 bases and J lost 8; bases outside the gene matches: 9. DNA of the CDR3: TGTGCCAGCAGCTTCGGACAGGGAGTGTTCTATGAGCAGTTCTTC. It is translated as CASSFGQGVFYEQFF.

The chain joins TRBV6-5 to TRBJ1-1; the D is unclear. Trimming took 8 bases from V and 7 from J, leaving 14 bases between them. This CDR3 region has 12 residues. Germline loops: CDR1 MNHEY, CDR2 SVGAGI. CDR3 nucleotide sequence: TGTGCCAGCGGCGGGGAATCCTATGAAGCTTTCTTT. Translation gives CASGGESYEAFF.

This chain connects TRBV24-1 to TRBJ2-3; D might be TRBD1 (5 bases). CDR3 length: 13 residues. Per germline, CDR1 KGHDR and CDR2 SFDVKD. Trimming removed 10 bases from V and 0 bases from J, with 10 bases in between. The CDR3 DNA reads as TGTGCCACAGGGGTTTCTAGCACAGATACGCAGTATTTT. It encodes CATGVSSTDTQYF.

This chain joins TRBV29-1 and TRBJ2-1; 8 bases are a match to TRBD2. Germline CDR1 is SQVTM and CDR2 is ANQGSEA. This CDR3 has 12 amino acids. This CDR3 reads CAGGRVDNEQFF. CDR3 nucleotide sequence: TGCGCGGGGGGTCGAGTGGACAATGAGCAGTTCTTC.

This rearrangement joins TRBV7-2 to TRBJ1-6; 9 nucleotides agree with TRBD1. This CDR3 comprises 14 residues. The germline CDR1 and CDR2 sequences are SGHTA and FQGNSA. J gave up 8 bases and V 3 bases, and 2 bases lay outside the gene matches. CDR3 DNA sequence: TGTGCCAGCAGCTTGCGACAGGGGGATTCACCCCTCCACTTT. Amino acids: CASSLRQGDSPLHF.

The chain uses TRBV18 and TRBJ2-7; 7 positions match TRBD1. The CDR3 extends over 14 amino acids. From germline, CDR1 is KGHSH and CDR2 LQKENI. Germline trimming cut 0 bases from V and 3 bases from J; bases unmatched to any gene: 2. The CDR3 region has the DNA TGTGCCAGCTCACCACCGGGACAGTACTACGAGCAGTACTTC. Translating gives CASSPPGQYYEQYF.

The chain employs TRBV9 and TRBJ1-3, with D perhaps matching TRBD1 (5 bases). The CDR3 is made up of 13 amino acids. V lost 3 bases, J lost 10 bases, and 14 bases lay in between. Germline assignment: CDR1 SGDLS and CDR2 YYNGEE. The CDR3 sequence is CASSEGLPSTIYF. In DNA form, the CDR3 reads TGTGCCAGCAGCGAGGGACTGCCTAGTACCATATATTTT.

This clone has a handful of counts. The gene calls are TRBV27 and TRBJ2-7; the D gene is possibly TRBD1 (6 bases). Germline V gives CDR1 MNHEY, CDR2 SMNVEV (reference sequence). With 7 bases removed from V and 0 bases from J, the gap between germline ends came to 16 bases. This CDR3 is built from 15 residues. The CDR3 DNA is TGTGCCAGCACATCACAGGGCTACAACTCCTACGAGCAGTACTTC. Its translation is CASTSQGYNSYEQYF.

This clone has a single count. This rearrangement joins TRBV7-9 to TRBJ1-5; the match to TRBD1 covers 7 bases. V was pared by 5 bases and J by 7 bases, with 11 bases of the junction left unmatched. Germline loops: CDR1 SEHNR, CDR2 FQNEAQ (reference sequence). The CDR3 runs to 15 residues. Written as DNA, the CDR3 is TGTGCCAGCAGCCTCGAACAGGGGCCCTTACAGCCCCAGCATTTT. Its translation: CASSLEQGPLQPQHF. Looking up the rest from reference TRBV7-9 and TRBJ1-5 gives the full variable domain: DTGVSQNPRHKITKRGQNVTFRCDPISEHNRLYWYRQTLGQGPEFLTYFQNEAQLEKSRLLSDRFSAERPKGSFSTLEIQRTEQGDSAMYLCASSLEQGPLQPQHFGDGTRLSIL.

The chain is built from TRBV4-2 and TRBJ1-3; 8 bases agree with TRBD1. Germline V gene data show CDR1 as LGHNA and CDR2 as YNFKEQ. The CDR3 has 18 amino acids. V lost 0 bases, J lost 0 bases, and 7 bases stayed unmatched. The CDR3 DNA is TGTGCCAGCAGCCAAGATCCGACAGGGGCTAACTCTGGAAACACCATATATTTT. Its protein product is CASSQDPTGANSGNTIYF.

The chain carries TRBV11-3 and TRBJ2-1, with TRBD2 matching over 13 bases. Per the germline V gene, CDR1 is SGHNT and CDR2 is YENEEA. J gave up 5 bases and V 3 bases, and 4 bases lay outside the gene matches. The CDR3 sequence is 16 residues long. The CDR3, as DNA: TGTGCCAGCAGCTTGACCGGGACTAGCGGGAACAATGAGCAGTTCTTC. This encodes CASSLTGTSGNNEQFF.

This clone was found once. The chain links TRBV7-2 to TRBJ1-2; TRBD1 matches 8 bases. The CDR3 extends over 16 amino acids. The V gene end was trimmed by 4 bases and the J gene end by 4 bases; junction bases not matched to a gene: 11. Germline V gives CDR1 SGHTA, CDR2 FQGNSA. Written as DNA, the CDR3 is TGTGCCAGCAGCTCGGACCACAGGGGGGGTGGCTATGGCTACACCTTC. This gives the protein CASSSDHRGGGYGYTF.

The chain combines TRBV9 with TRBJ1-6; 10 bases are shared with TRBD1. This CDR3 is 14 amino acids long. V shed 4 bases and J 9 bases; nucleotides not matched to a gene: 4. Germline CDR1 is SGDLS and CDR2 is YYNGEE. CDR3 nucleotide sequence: TGTGCCAGCAGCTGGGACAGGGGCGGTTCACCCCTCCACTTT. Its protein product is CASSWDRGGSPLHF.

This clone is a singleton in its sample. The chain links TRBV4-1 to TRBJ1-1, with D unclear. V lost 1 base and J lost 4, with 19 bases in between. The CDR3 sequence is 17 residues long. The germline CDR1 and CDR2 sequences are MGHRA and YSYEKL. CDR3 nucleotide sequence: TGCGCCAGCAGCCAAGTTGGCGGGGTGTTCGGTGGCACTGAAGCTTTCTTT. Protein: CASSQVGGVFGGTEAFF.

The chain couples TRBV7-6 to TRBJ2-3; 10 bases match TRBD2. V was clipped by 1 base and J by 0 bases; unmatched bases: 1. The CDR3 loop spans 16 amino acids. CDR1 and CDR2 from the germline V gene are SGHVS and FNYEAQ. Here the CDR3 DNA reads TGTGCCAGCAGCTTAGTAGCGGGAGGTAGCACAGATACGCAGTATTTT. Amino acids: CASSLVAGGSTDTQYF.

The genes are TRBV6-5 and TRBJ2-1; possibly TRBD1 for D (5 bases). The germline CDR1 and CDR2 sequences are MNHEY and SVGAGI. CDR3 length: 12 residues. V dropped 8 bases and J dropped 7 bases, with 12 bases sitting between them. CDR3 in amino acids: CASGQIRNEQFF. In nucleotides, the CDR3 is TGTGCCAGCGGACAAATCAGGAATGAGCAGTTCTTC.

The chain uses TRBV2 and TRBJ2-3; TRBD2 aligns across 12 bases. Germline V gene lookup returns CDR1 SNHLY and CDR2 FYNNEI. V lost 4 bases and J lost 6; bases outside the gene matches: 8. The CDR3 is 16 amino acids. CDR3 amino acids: CASSVLLAGGRDTQYF. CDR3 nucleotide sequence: TGTGCCAGCAGTGTATTGCTAGCGGGGGGGCGTGATACGCAGTATTTT.

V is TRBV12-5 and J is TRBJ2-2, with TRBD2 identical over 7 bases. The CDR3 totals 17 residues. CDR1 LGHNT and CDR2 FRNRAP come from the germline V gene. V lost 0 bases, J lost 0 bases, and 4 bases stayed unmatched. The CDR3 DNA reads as TGTGCTAGTGGTTTGGTACTTGGACTAGCGAACACCGGGGAGCTGTTTTTT. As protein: CASGLVLGLANTGELFF.

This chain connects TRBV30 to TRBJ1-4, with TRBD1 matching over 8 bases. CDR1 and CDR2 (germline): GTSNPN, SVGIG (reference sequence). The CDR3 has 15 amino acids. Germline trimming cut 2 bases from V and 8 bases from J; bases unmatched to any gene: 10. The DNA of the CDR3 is TGTGCCTGGAGTAAAAACAGGGGGGTAGGCGAAAAACTGTTTTTT. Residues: CAWSKNRGVGEKLFF.

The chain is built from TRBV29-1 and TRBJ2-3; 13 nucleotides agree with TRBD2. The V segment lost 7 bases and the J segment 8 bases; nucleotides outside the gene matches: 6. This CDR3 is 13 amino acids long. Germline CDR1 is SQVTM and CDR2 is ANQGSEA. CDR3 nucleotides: TGCAGCGATTCGGGACTAGCGGGGCGTACGCAGTATTTT. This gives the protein CSDSGLAGRTQYF.

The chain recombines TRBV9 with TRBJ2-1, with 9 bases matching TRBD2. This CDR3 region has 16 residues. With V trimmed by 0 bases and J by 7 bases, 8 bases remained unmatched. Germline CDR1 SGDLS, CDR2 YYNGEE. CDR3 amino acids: CASSVVGTSPTNEQFF. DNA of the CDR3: TGTGCCAGCAGCGTAGTGGGGACTAGCCCTACAAATGAGCAGTTCTTC.

In DNA, the CDR3 is TGCGCCAGCAGTGAAGTTGGGACAGGGAGTCTTGTTACGCAGTATTTT. As protein: CASSEVGTGSLVTQYF. V and J are TRBV10-1 and TRBJ2-3, with 9 bases identical to TRBD1. CDR3 size: 16 residues. Germline V gene lookup returns CDR1 WNHNN and CDR2 SYGVQD (reference sequence). The trim removed 3 bases at V and 8 bases at J, leaving 12 bases unmatched.

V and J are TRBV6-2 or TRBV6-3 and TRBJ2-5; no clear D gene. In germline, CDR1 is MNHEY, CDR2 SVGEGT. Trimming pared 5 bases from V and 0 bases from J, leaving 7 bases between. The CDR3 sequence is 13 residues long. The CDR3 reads CASSGDHQETQYF. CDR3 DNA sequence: TGTGCCAGCAGTGGAGATCACCAAGAGACCCAGTACTTC.